These T cell receptor beta chains were read from a single sample in a study of blood T cell repertoires in COVID-19. The repertoire was sequenced with immunoSEQ multiplex PCR; TCRdb's copy has only in-frame clones and lacks some. The sample has approximately 180,000 clones, about 91% seen once. Sequencing used peripheral blood. These receptors originate from a woman between 45 and 60 years old with acute or convalescent COVID-19. CDR3s include the opening cysteine and the closing phenylalanine or tryptophan. Each record gives: V gene, clone size, J gene, D gene, CDR3 protein, CDR3 DNA. D genes are given only for firm matches. Rows may omit the clone size; those that give it use once, few, many or a size class.

V gene: TRBV5-6; clone size: NA; J gene: TRBJ1-4; D gene: TRBD1; CDR3 protein: CASSVLQGSNEKLFF; CDR3 DNA: TGTGCCAGCAGCGTCTTACAGGGGAGTAATGAAAAACTGTTTTTT
V gene: TRBV11-2; clone size: NA; J gene: TRBJ2-1; D gene: TRBD2; CDR3 protein: CASRRVSGRFNEQFF; CDR3 DNA: TGTGCCAGCAGGAGGGTTAGCGGGAGGTTCAATGAGCAGTTCTTC
V gene: TRBV7-9; clone size: NA; J gene: TRBJ1-4; D gene: NA; CDR3 protein: CASSLLQGGEKLFF; CDR3 DNA: TGTGCCAGCAGCTTATTACAGGGAGGGGAAAAACTGTTTTTT
V gene: TRBV6-1; clone size: NA; J gene: TRBJ1-6; D gene: TRBD1; CDR3 protein: CASSAGQASSYNSPLHF; CDR3 DNA: TGTGCCAGCAGTGCCGGACAGGCGAGCTCCTATAATTCACCCCTCCACTTT
V gene: TRBV12-3/TRBV12-4; clone size: NA; J gene: TRBJ2-7; D gene: TRBD1; CDR3 protein: CASTQGALGEQYF; CDR3 DNA: TGTGCCAGTACCCAGGGGGCTTTGGGCGAGCAGTACTTC
V gene: TRBV19; clone size: NA; J gene: TRBJ2-7; D gene: TRBD1; CDR3 protein: CASSLQGPSYEQYF; CDR3 DNA: TGTGCCAGTAGTCTACAGGGGCCATCCTACGAGCAGTACTTC
V gene: TRBV7-8; clone size: NA; J gene: TRBJ1-5; D gene: TRBD1; CDR3 protein: CASSAGQGAVQPQHF; CDR3 DNA: TGTGCCAGCAGCGCGGGACAGGGGGCAGTTCAGCCCCAGCATTTT
V gene: TRBV6-5; clone size: NA; J gene: TRBJ1-5; D gene: NA; CDR3 protein: CASSISGFSNQPQHF; CDR3 DNA: TGTGCCAGCAGCATATCCGGTTTTAGCAATCAGCCCCAGCATTTT
V gene: TRBV7-8; clone size: NA; J gene: TRBJ2-7; D gene: NA; CDR3 protein: CASSRGGDEQYF; CDR3 DNA: TGTGCCAGCAGCAGGGGGGGGGACGAGCAGTACTTC
V gene: TRBV19; clone size: few; J gene: TRBJ1-1; D gene: TRBD1; CDR3 protein: CASRAGQGFYTEAFF; CDR3 DNA: TGTGCCAGTAGAGCTGGACAGGGGTTTTACACTGAAGCTTTCTTT
V gene: TRBV7-2; clone size: NA; J gene: TRBJ2-1; D gene: NA; CDR3 protein: CASSLGAHEQFF; CDR3 DNA: TGTGCCAGCAGCTTAGGGGCCCACGAGCAGTTCTTC
V gene: TRBV5-1; clone size: few; J gene: TRBJ2-1; D gene: TRBD2; CDR3 protein: CASSPLAGVEQFF; CDR3 DNA: TGCGCCAGCAGCCCACTAGCGGGAGTTGAGCAGTTCTTC
V gene: TRBV10-3; clone size: once; J gene: TRBJ1-5; D gene: TRBD1; CDR3 protein: CAISQGVGNQPQHF; CDR3 DNA: TGTGCCATCAGTCAGGGGGTTGGCAATCAGCCCCAGCATTTT
V gene: TRBV9; clone size: NA; J gene: TRBJ2-3; D gene: NA; CDR3 protein: CASSGSGLSTDTQYF; CDR3 DNA: TGTGCCAGCAGCGGAAGCGGACTGAGCACAGATACGCAGTATTTT
V gene: TRBV5-1; clone size: once; J gene: TRBJ1-5; D gene: NA; CDR3 protein: CASSLVGGGQPQHF; CDR3 DNA: TGCGCCAGCAGCTTGGTCGGGGGAGGCCAGCCCCAGCATTTT
V gene: TRBV4-3; clone size: NA; J gene: TRBJ2-1; D gene: TRBD2; CDR3 protein: CASSLSGNSYNEQFF; CDR3 DNA: TGCGCCAGCAGCCTTAGCGGGAACTCCTACAATGAGCAGTTCTTC
V gene: TRBV4-3; clone size: few; J gene: TRBJ2-3; D gene: TRBD2; CDR3 protein: CASSQGASGLAGVTDTQYF; CDR3 DNA: TGCGCCAGCAGCCAAGGAGCCTCGGGACTAGCGGGAGTTACAGATACGCAGTATTTT
V gene: TRBV6-5; clone size: NA; J gene: TRBJ1-6; D gene: NA; CDR3 protein: CASRLQNNSPLHF; CDR3 DNA: TGTGCCAGCAGATTACAAAATAATTCACCCCTCCACTTT
V gene: TRBV18; clone size: NA; J gene: TRBJ1-5; D gene: NA; CDR3 protein: CASSRGVGQPQHF; CDR3 DNA: TGTGCCAGCTCACGGGGGGTGGGTCAGCCCCAGCATTTT
V gene: TRBV10-1; clone size: NA; J gene: TRBJ2-1; D gene: NA; CDR3 protein: CASSFRGYNEQFF; CDR3 DNA: TGCGCCAGCAGTTTCCGGGGATACAATGAGCAGTTCTTC
V gene: TRBV24-1; clone size: NA; J gene: TRBJ1-6; D gene: NA; CDR3 protein: CATSDIQSRSYNSPLHF; CDR3 DNA: TGTGCCACCAGTGACATACAGTCTCGCTCCTATAATTCACCCCTCCACTTT
V gene: TRBV5-6; clone size: NA; J gene: TRBJ2-5; D gene: NA; CDR3 protein: CASSTTRGETQYF; CDR3 DNA: TGTGCCAGCAGCACGACTAGGGGAGAGACCCAGTACTTC
V gene: TRBV19; clone size: NA; J gene: TRBJ1-1; D gene: NA; CDR3 protein: CASSIVSGLMNTEAFF; CDR3 DNA: TGTGCCAGTAGTATAGTTTCAGGTCTAATGAACACTGAAGCTTTCTTT
V gene: TRBV18; clone size: once; J gene: TRBJ1-5; D gene: NA; CDR3 protein: CASSAYSRGGGRSQPQHF; CDR3 DNA: TGTGCCAGCTCAGCTTACTCTCGAGGGGGGGGGCGCAGTCAGCCCCAGCATTTT
V gene: TRBV5-4; clone size: NA; J gene: TRBJ1-1; D gene: TRBD1; CDR3 protein: CASSLTRTGETEAFF; CDR3 DNA: TGTGCCAGCAGCTTGACCAGGACAGGGGAAACTGAAGCTTTCTTT
V gene: TRBV11-3; clone size: NA; J gene: TRBJ2-7; D gene: TRBD1; CDR3 protein: CASSLDRTGGKYEQYF; CDR3 DNA: TGTGCCAGCAGCTTGGATAGGACAGGGGGCAAATACGAGCAGTACTTC
V gene: TRBV11-3; clone size: once; J gene: TRBJ2-3; D gene: NA; CDR3 protein: CASSPYWDTQYF; CDR3 DNA: TGTGCCAGCAGCCCCTACTGGGATACGCAGTATTTT
V gene: TRBV7-8; clone size: NA; J gene: TRBJ1-4; D gene: TRBD1; CDR3 protein: CASSLLGQTNEKLFF; CDR3 DNA: TGTGCCAGCAGCTTACTGGGACAGACTAATGAAAAACTGTTTTTT
V gene: TRBV7-3; clone size: NA; J gene: TRBJ2-5; D gene: NA; CDR3 protein: CASSSTNQETQYF; CDR3 DNA: TGTGCCAGCAGCTCGACTAACCAAGAGACCCAGTACTTC
V gene: TRBV19; clone size: NA; J gene: TRBJ1-6; D gene: NA; CDR3 protein: CASSIAGTYNSPLHF; CDR3 DNA: TGTGCCAGTAGTATAGCCGGGACCTATAATTCACCCCTCCACTTT
V gene: TRBV19; clone size: few; J gene: TRBJ1-4; D gene: NA; CDR3 protein: CASQTGEKLFF; CDR3 DNA: TGTGCCAGTCAAACCGGTGAAAAACTGTTTTTT
V gene: TRBV5-1; clone size: NA; J gene: TRBJ2-2; D gene: NA; CDR3 protein: CASRMGRGTGELFF; CDR3 DNA: TGCGCCAGCAGAATGGGGCGGGGCACCGGGGAGCTGTTTTTT
V gene: TRBV27; clone size: NA; J gene: TRBJ2-3; D gene: TRBD2; CDR3 protein: CASRNLAGGDTQYF; CDR3 DNA: TGTGCCAGCAGAAACCTAGCGGGAGGGGATACGCAGTATTTT
V gene: TRBV18; clone size: NA; J gene: TRBJ1-2; D gene: TRBD1; CDR3 protein: CASSPPSTGVGYTF; CDR3 DNA: TGTGCCAGCTCACCACCTTCGACAGGGGTCGGCTACACCTTC
V gene: TRBV4-1; clone size: NA; J gene: TRBJ2-7; D gene: NA; CDR3 protein: CASSQEAALAYEQYF; CDR3 DNA: TGCGCCAGCAGCCAAGAGGCCGCCCTAGCGTACGAGCAGTACTTC
V gene: TRBV7-8; clone size: NA; J gene: TRBJ1-6; D gene: NA; CDR3 protein: CASSLGRVGSPLHF; CDR3 DNA: TGTGCCAGCAGCTTAGGACGGGTGGGTTCACCCCTCCACTTT
V gene: TRBV7-6; clone size: NA; J gene: TRBJ1-4; D gene: NA; CDR3 protein: CASSTRGDGEKLFF; CDR3 DNA: TGTGCCAGCAGCACCCGGGGAGATGGTGAAAAACTGTTTTTT
V gene: TRBV7-8; clone size: NA; J gene: TRBJ1-6; D gene: NA; CDR3 protein: CASSLTPGNSPLHF; CDR3 DNA: TGTGCCAGCAGCTTAACTCCAGGGAATTCACCCCTCCACTTT
V gene: TRBV5-1; clone size: NA; J gene: TRBJ1-1; D gene: NA; CDR3 protein: CASSLVWGQDTEAFF; CDR3 DNA: TGCGCCAGCAGCTTGGTGTGGGGGCAGGACACTGAAGCTTTCTTT
V gene: TRBV6-5; clone size: few; J gene: TRBJ2-7; D gene: TRBD1; CDR3 protein: CASSSPGQGKYEQYF; CDR3 DNA: TGTGCCAGCAGTTCACCGGGACAGGGTAAATACGAGCAGTACTTC
V gene: TRBV12-5; clone size: NA; J gene: TRBJ1-6; D gene: NA; CDR3 protein: CASGLELSWTENSPLHF; CDR3 DNA: TGTGCTAGTGGTTTGGAACTCTCTTGGACAGAAAATTCACCCCTCCACTTT
V gene: TRBV4-3; clone size: NA; J gene: TRBJ2-3; D gene: TRBD1; CDR3 protein: CASSPLGQGASDTQYF; CDR3 DNA: TGCGCCAGCAGCCCACTGGGACAGGGGGCTTCAGATACGCAGTATTTT
V gene: TRBV13; clone size: NA; J gene: TRBJ2-1; D gene: NA; CDR3 protein: CASSSRQSGPFTDEQFF; CDR3 DNA: TGTGCCAGCAGCTCCCGCCAGAGCGGACCCTTTACAGATGAGCAGTTCTTC
V gene: TRBV5-1; clone size: once; J gene: TRBJ2-7; D gene: TRBD2; CDR3 protein: CASSFSSGGSYEQYF; CDR3 DNA: TGCGCCAGCAGCTTTTCTAGCGGGGGAAGCTACGAGCAGTACTTC
V gene: TRBV6-2/TRBV6-3; clone size: NA; J gene: TRBJ2-3; D gene: TRBD2; CDR3 protein: CASSRGTSGRGGTDTQYF; CDR3 DNA: TGTGCCAGCAGCCGGGGGACTAGCGGGAGAGGTGGCACAGATACGCAGTATTTT
V gene: TRBV10-3; clone size: NA; J gene: TRBJ1-5; D gene: TRBD1; CDR3 protein: CAISEGTGGNQPQHF; CDR3 DNA: TGTGCCATCAGTGAGGGTACAGGGGGCAATCAGCCCCAGCATTTT
V gene: TRBV5-6; clone size: once; J gene: TRBJ2-4; D gene: TRBD2; CDR3 protein: CASSLGLAGDSAKNIQYF; CDR3 DNA: TGTGCCAGCAGCTTGGGGCTAGCGGGAGATTCGGCCAAAAACATTCAGTACTTC
V gene: TRBV2; clone size: NA; J gene: TRBJ2-7; D gene: NA; CDR3 protein: CASSENREPSYEQYF; CDR3 DNA: TGTGCCAGCAGTGAGAACCGGGAACCCTCCTACGAGCAGTACTTC
V gene: TRBV5-6; clone size: NA; J gene: TRBJ2-3; D gene: TRBD1; CDR3 protein: CASSLRDRAPDTQYF; CDR3 DNA: TGTGCCAGCAGCTTGCGGGACAGGGCCCCAGATACGCAGTATTTT
V gene: TRBV9; clone size: NA; J gene: TRBJ1-2; D gene: TRBD1; CDR3 protein: CASTSRTGKSGYTF; CDR3 DNA: TGTGCCAGCACCTCTCGGACAGGGAAGAGTGGCTACACCTTC
V gene: TRBV13; clone size: once; J gene: TRBJ2-1; D gene: TRBD2; CDR3 protein: CASSPRRGGQFF; CDR3 DNA: TGTGCCAGCAGCCCCCGACGGGGGGGGCAGTTCTTC
V gene: TRBV2; clone size: NA; J gene: TRBJ1-1; D gene: TRBD1; CDR3 protein: CASRDRWGTEAFF; CDR3 DNA: TGTGCCAGCAGGGACAGGTGGGGCACTGAAGCTTTCTTT
V gene: TRBV7-8; clone size: NA; J gene: TRBJ2-1; D gene: TRBD2; CDR3 protein: CASIAGLAGINEQFF; CDR3 DNA: TGTGCCAGCATCGCCGGACTAGCGGGGATAAATGAGCAGTTCTTC
V gene: TRBV19; clone size: NA; J gene: TRBJ2-3; D gene: NA; CDR3 protein: CASRLQDTDTQYF; CDR3 DNA: TGTGCCAGTAGACTACAGGATACAGATACGCAGTATTTT
V gene: TRBV12-3/TRBV12-4; clone size: NA; J gene: TRBJ1-4; D gene: NA; CDR3 protein: CASSYGEKLFF; CDR3 DNA: TGTGCCAGCAGTTACGGTGAAAAACTGTTTTTT